The 32 T cell receptor beta chains below all came from one sample that was sequenced in a study of blood T cell repertoires in COVID-19. Only in-frame clones appear in the TCRdb table, and some are missing; sequencing was by immunoSEQ multiplex PCR. The repertoire includes around 250,000 clones, around 84% of them detected once, and roughly 1.4% sits in the top ten. The sample comprised peripheral blood. The receptors originated from a middle-aged woman who had recovered from COVID-19.

The chain employs TRBV7-9 and TRBJ2-5; 11 nucleotides match TRBD2. The CDR3 runs to 18 residues. V dropped 5 bases and J dropped 4; count of bases not matched to a gene: 15. From germline, CDR1 is SEHNR and CDR2 FQNEAQ (reference sequence). This CDR3 reads CASSLTSGGDTSGETQYF. The CDR3 bases are TGTGCCAGCAGCCTAACTAGCGGGGGAGATACGAGTGGAGAGACCCAGTACTTC.

V and J are TRBV27 and TRBJ2-7; weak D call: TRBD2 (6 bases). With 1 base removed from V and 5 bases from J, the gap between germline ends came to 15 bases. The CDR3 loop spans 15 amino acids. Germline CDR1 and CDR2: MNHEY and SMNVEV (reference sequence). The CDR3 sequence: CASSLWGRDFHEQYF. The CDR3 nucleotides are TGTGCCAGCAGTTTATGGGGTCGGGACTTCCACGAGCAGTACTTC.

V usage is TRBV3-1 (or the pseudogene TRBV3-2) and J usage is TRBJ2-1; weak D call: TRBD1 (6 bases). Germline values: CDR1 LGHDT, CDR2 YNNKEL (reference sequence). This CDR3 comprises 16 residues. V was shortened by 5 bases and J by 1 base, with 15 bases between the two germline ends. In DNA, the CDR3 is TGTGCCAGCAGCACACGGGACACACCATCCTACAATGAGCAGTTCTTC. It translates to CASSTRDTPSYNEQFF.

The rearrangement joins TRBV7-7 to TRBJ2-1; weak D call: TRBD2 (5 bases). Germline V gives CDR1 SSHAT, CDR2 FNYEAQ (reference sequence). This CDR3 contains 13 residues. Trimming shortened V by 1 base and J by 7 bases, and 8 bases separated the two germline ends. CDR3 nucleotides: TGTGCCAGCAGCTTAGGTACGGGGAATGAGCAGTTCTTC. Translated: CASSLGTGNEQFF.

This clone was counted a few times. J is TRBJ2-2 and V is TRBV15, with TRBD1 as a possible D gene (5 bases). This CDR3 is 16 amino acids long. CDR1 and CDR2 from the germline V gene are LNHNV and YYDKDF (reference sequence). Trimming shortened V by 2 bases and J by 4 bases, and 14 bases separated the two germline ends. CDR3 in DNA: TGTGCCACCAGCAGACCCAGGGATTTGAGCACCGGGGAGCTGTTTTTT. Its protein product is CATSRPRDLSTGELFF.

This clone was seen a handful of times. The chain couples TRBV6-6 to TRBJ2-6; D is uncertain. This CDR3 region has 16 residues. CDR1 and CDR2 from the germline V gene are MNHNY and SVGAGI (reference sequence). Trimming pared 3 bases from V and 0 bases from J, leaving 9 bases between. CDR3 loop: CASSYHGFSGANVLTF. CDR3 in DNA: TGTGCCAGCAGTTATCATGGCTTCTCTGGGGCCAACGTCCTGACTTTC.

This clone came up once. V and J are TRBV7-3 and TRBJ2-2; 7 bases are shared with TRBD1. Germline V gives CDR1 SGHTA, CDR2 FQGTGA. The J segment lost 3 bases and the V segment lost 5 bases, leaving 6 bases of the junction unmatched. This CDR3 region has 15 residues. CDR3 DNA: TGTGCCAGCAGCCCAGGGGGTATCCACACCGGGGAGCTGTTTTTT. This codes for CASSPGGIHTGELFF.

The CDR3 region is CASRMGGYGYTF. In DNA form, the CDR3 reads TGTGCCAGCAGAATGGGAGGCTATGGCTACACCTTC. V is TRBV6-5 and J is TRBJ1-2; D gene ambiguous. Germline CDR1 and CDR2: MNHEY and SVGAGI. The V end lost 6 bases, the J end lost 4 bases, and 9 bases lay between the germline ends. The CDR3 has 12 residues.

This chain joins TRBV6-1 and TRBJ1-5; no definite D call. Germline V gives CDR1 MNHNS, CDR2 SASEGT. The V end was cut by 1 base, the J end by 4 bases, with 11 bases between. The CDR3 is 15 residues long. CDR3 nucleotide sequence: TGTGCCAGCAGTGAAGGTCGTCAGGAAAATCAGCCCCAGCATTTT. Protein: CASSEGRQENQPQHF.

The chain recombines TRBV7-2 with TRBJ1-5; D remains ambiguous. The V end was cut by 1 base, the J end by 1 base, with 11 bases between. Germline V gene data show CDR1 as SGHTA and CDR2 as FQGNSA. CDR3 size: 16 residues. The CDR3 DNA sequence: TGTGCCAGCAGCTTAGAATATAGTAGAAGCAATCAGCCCCAGCATTTT. Amino acid sequence: CASSLEYSRSNQPQHF.

The chain recombines TRBV5-6 with TRBJ1-4, with 10 bases matching TRBD1. The CDR3 length is 16 residues. Looked up from germline, CDR1 is SGHDT and CDR2 is YYEEEE. The J segment lost 2 bases and the V segment lost 4 bases, leaving 5 bases of the junction unmatched. This chain's CDR3 is CASSAWTGGTNEKLFF. CDR3 nucleotide sequence: TGTGCCAGCAGCGCCTGGACAGGGGGTACTAATGAAAAACTGTTTTTT.

The chain recombines TRBV28 with TRBJ2-7; 7 nucleotides match TRBD1. The germline CDR1 and CDR2 sequences are MDHEN and SYDVKM. The CDR3 is made up of 14 amino acids. V was pared by 5 bases and J by 3 bases, with 7 bases of the junction left unmatched. CDR3 nucleotides: TGTGCCAGCAGTGCCGGGACAGTAGTCTACGAGCAGTACTTC. It is translated as CASSAGTVVYEQYF.

This clone was counted only a few times. This chain links TRBV2 with TRBJ1-2; possible D gene TRBD1, 6 bases. CDR3 length: 13 residues. Germline CDR1 reads SNHLY; CDR2 reads FYNNEI. V was trimmed by 6 bases and J by 6 bases, leaving 14 bases between them. CDR3 DNA: TGTGCCAGCAGAGGTCTGGGGGCGCATGGCTACACCTTC. Amino acid sequence: CASRGLGAHGYTF.

This sequence joins TRBV12-3 or TRBV12-4 and TRBJ1-6; 9 bases are a match to TRBD1. The CDR3 has 12 residues. J gave up 15 bases and V 6 bases, and 6 bases lay outside the gene matches. The CDR3 coding sequence is TGTGCCAGCAGCCGGACAGGGGATCGCCTCCACTTT. Translation: CASSRTGDRLHF.

The J gene is TRBJ2-7, the V gene TRBV7-7; tentatively, D is TRBD1 (6 bases). Germline loops: CDR1 SSHAT, CDR2 FNYEAQ (reference sequence). V gave up 5 bases and J gave up 6 bases, with 17 bases separating them. CDR3 size: 14 residues. CDR3 in DNA: TGTGCCAGCAGCCCCACAGGGAATCCGAGCGAGCAGTACTTC. It yields the protein CASSPTGNPSEQYF.

The chain combines TRBV5-1 with TRBJ2-3; D is perhaps TRBD2 (6 bases). CDR1 and CDR2 (germline): SGHRS, YFSETQ. The V gene lost 6 bases and the J gene lost 2 bases, with 16 bases spanning the gap. The length of the CDR3 is 15 residues. CDR3 sequence reads: CASNLAGPSTDTQYF. The CDR3 region has the DNA TGCGCCAGCAACCTCGCGGGGCCTTCCACAGATACGCAGTATTTT.

The chain joins TRBV3-1 (or the pseudogene TRBV3-2) to TRBJ2-1, with 15 bases matching TRBD2. Germline V gene lookup returns CDR1 LGHDT and CDR2 YNNKEL (reference sequence). Trimming at V came to 4 bases and at J to 3 bases, leaving 7 bases not matched to a gene. The CDR3 extends over 18 amino acids. CDR3 DNA sequence: TGTGCCAGCAGCCTCGGACTAGCGGGGGGGCCGGGCTACAATGAGCAGTTCTTC. This gives the protein CASSLGLAGGPGYNEQFF.

This sequence joins TRBV25-1 and TRBJ2-2; D might be TRBD1 (5 bases). The CDR3 sequence is 15 residues long. Germline loops: CDR1 MGHDK, CDR2 SYGVNS. V was shortened by 6 bases and J by 0 bases, with 11 bases between the two germline ends. The CDR3 coding sequence is TGTGCCAGCAGAAGACAGTCCGCGAACACCGGGGAGCTGTTTTTT. This translates into CASRRQSANTGELFF.

The chain combines TRBV6-6 with TRBJ1-2; D may be TRBD1 (6 bases). The V and J ends lost 2 bases and 4 bases respectively, with 14 bases between them. In germline, CDR1 is MNHNY, CDR2 SVGAGI (reference sequence). The CDR3 contains 15 residues. For the CDR3, the DNA is TGTGCCAGCAGTTACATTCAGGGGACCTTCTATGGCTACACCTTC. This translates into CASSYIQGTFYGYTF.

J is TRBJ1-4 and V is TRBV14, with D unclear. The CDR3 extends over 13 amino acids. CDR1 is SGHDN and CDR2 is FVKESK in the germline V gene. Trimming pared 6 bases from V and 1 base from J, leaving 6 bases between. The CDR3 bases are TGTGCCAGCAGTCGGGGAACTAATGAAAAACTGTTTTTT. This gives the protein CASSRGTNEKLFF.

This sequence joins TRBV5-8 and TRBJ2-3; 8 bases line up with TRBD2. The germline CDR1 and CDR2 sequences are SGHTS and YDEGEE. This CDR3 contains 16 residues. V lost 4 bases to trimming and J lost 2 bases; unmatched junction nucleotides: 9. This chain's CDR3 is CASSPGGRQNTDTQYF. CDR3 bases: TGTGCCAGCAGCCCGGGAGGGCGACAGAACACAGATACGCAGTATTTT.

The chain couples TRBV5-1 to TRBJ1-3; D not resolved. This CDR3 region has 15 residues. Deletions cut 0 bases from V and 2 bases from J, with 9 bases between. CDR1 and CDR2 from the germline V gene are SGHRS and YFSETQ. CDR3 in DNA: TGCGCCAGCAGCTTGGAAGGCGGAACTGGAAACACCATATATTTT. Translation gives CASSLEGGTGNTIYF.

The chain links TRBV6-5 to TRBJ1-1; TRBD1 matches at 8 bases. The V segment lost 4 bases and the J segment 6 bases; nucleotides outside the gene matches: 4. Germline CDR1 and CDR2: MNHEY and SVGAGI. This CDR3 spans 13 amino acids. The CDR3 reads CASSLTGGAEAFF. The CDR3 DNA sequence: TGTGCCAGCAGTTTAACAGGGGGGGCTGAAGCTTTCTTT.

The chain couples TRBV5-1 to TRBJ1-1, with TRBD1 matching 7 bases. CDR3 length: 14 residues. Germline CDR1 reads SGHRS; CDR2 reads YFSETQ. The V and J ends lost 3 bases and 1 base, in that order; junction bases with no gene match: 3. This CDR3 is CASSSGQENTEAFF. The CDR3 nucleotides are TGCGCCAGCAGCTCTGGACAGGAGAACACTGAAGCTTTCTTT.

The chain carries TRBV5-1 and TRBJ1-6; maybe TRBD1 (6 bases). Germline assignment: CDR1 SGHRS and CDR2 YFSETQ. The CDR3 runs 15 residues. V gave up 0 bases and J gave up 5 bases, with 9 bases separating them. CDR3 DNA: TGCGCCAGCAGCTTGGGACAGGAGAATAATTCACCCCTCCACTTT. The encoded protein is CASSLGQENNSPLHF.

The V and J genes are TRBV11-2 and TRBJ1-4; TRBD1 might be the D (5 bases). Trimming took off 1 base at V and 7 bases at J, with 13 bases between the two ends. The germline V gene has CDR1 SGHAT and CDR2 FQNNGV. The CDR3 length is 15 residues. DNA for the CDR3: TGTGCCAGCAGCTTAGGTGGGGGGATCGGTGAAAAACTGTTTTTT. It specifies CASSLGGGIGEKLFF.

The rearrangement uses TRBV3-1 (or the pseudogene TRBV3-2) and TRBJ2-2; TRBD2 matches at 10 bases. Trimming removed 6 bases from V and 4 bases from J; junction bases left unmatched: 2. Germline V gene data show CDR1 as LGHDT and CDR2 as YNNKEL (reference sequence). This CDR3 comprises 14 residues. The CDR3 sequence is CASRAGGRTGELFF. The CDR3 coding sequence is TGTGCCAGCAGAGCGGGGGGGCGCACCGGGGAGCTGTTTTTT.

Here the CDR3 reads CASSFPPGYEQYF. The CDR3 DNA reads as TGTGCCAGCAGTTTCCCGCCCGGCTACGAGCAGTACTTC. The chain couples TRBV6-6 to TRBJ2-7, with D uncertain. The CDR3 consists of 13 residues. Looked up from germline, CDR1 is MNHNY and CDR2 is SVGAGI (reference sequence). The ends were cut back, 4 bases at V and 3 bases at J, with 10 bases in the middle.

J is TRBJ2-5 and V is TRBV24-1, with 9 nucleotides matching TRBD2. V dropped 6 bases and J dropped 0; count of bases not matched to a gene: 7. Germline V gene data show CDR1 as KGHDR and CDR2 as SFDVKD. The CDR3 runs 16 residues. The CDR3 region has the DNA TGTGCCACCAGTTCAGTTAGCGGGGGACACCAAGAGACCCAGTACTTC. Encoded protein: CATSSVSGGHQETQYF.

The gene calls are TRBV18 and TRBJ2-5; D remains unclear. Germline V gene data show CDR1 as KGHSH and CDR2 as LQKENI. V was cut by 4 bases and J by 5 bases, with 11 bases left in between. The CDR3 loop spans 13 amino acids. As DNA, the CDR3 is TGTGCCAGCTCACGACTCGACGGGGAGACCCAGTACTTC. Its protein product is CASSRLDGETQYF. Full variable domain (missing parts from reference TRBV18 and TRBJ2-5): NAGVMQNPRHLVRRRGQEARLRCSPMKGHSHVYWYRQLPEEGLKFMVYLQKENIIDESGMPKERFSAEFPKEGPSILRIQQVVRGDSAAYFCASSRLDGETQYFGPGTRLLVL.

This clone occurred once. The V gene is TRBV5-1, the J gene TRBJ1-2; TRBD1 matches 10 bases. Germline CDR1 reads SGHRS; CDR2 reads YFSETQ. V shed 4 bases, J shed 11 bases, and the junction held 5 bases outside the gene matches. CDR3 length: 12 residues. CDR3 sequence (DNA): TGCGCCAGCAGCGGGGGACAGGGGTCGTACACCTTC. It specifies CASSGGQGSYTF.

The chain uses TRBV5-1 and TRBJ2-5; tentatively, D is TRBD2 (6 bases). CDR3 length: 15 amino acids. Trimming took off 2 bases at V and 3 bases at J, with 14 bases between the two ends. CDR1 and CDR2 (germline): SGHRS, YFSETQ. The CDR3 nucleotides are TGCGCCAGCAGCTTTGGCGGGGCAGAGAAAGAGACCCAGTACTTC. This codes for CASSFGGAEKETQYF.